This T cell receptor beta chain was identified in a study of identical twins. TCRdb analysed the 5' RACE reads with MiXCR anew, one entry per CDR3 protein. The data contain 700,000 or so distinct CDR3 sequences, approximately 22% of them singletons. This clonotype was observed at least ten times. CDR3 length equals 11 residues. V was shortened by 3 bases and J by 6 bases, with 3 bases between the two germline ends. This sample also appeared in a second study, on T cells expressing NK-cell markers. Turning to that study: All TCR beta repertoires analysed originated from sorted CD3+CD56+NKG2C+, CD3+CD56+NKG2C- and CD3+CD56-NKG2C+ T cells.

Material: PBMCs. The receptor comes from a woman aged 18-29 years in good health. The V call is TRBV12-3 or TRBV12-4, the J call TRBJ2-1; D not resolved. The CDR3 coding sequence is TGTGCCAGCAGTTTTTTCAATGAGCAGTTCTTC. Translation: CASSFFNEQFF.